A selection of T cell receptor beta chains follows, all from one sample in a study of early stage breast cancer tumors. Generated by immunoSEQ multiplex PCR, the TCRdb table keeps only in-frame clones and is missing some. This table has approximately 5,400 clones, 60% to 80% appearing once. The specimen was breast tumor tissue. The origin of the receptors is a person aged 55 to 69 with breast cancer. CDR3s include the opening cysteine and the closing phenylalanine or tryptophan. Fields, in order: J gene, V gene, clone size, D gene, CDR3 protein, CDR3 DNA. The D gene is left open where the match is weak. The size field is filled for only some rows; it gives once, few, many or a size class.

>TRBJ1-1|TRBV5-1|-|-
CASSLVSSNTEAFF
TGCGCCAGCAGCTTGGTATCGTCGAACACTGAAGCTTTCTTT
>TRBJ1-5|TRBV9|-|-
CASSVDGAGQPQHF
TGTGCCAGCAGCGTAGATGGGGCAGGACAGCCCCAGCATTTT
>TRBJ2-3|TRBV5-1|-|-
CASRGQSTDTQYF
TGCGCCAGCCGAGGACAGAGCACAGATACGCAGTATTTT
>TRBJ2-3|TRBV30|-|TRBD1
CAWSGDRGLNTQYF
TGTGCCTGGAGTGGGGACAGGGGGCTCAATACGCAGTATTTT
>TRBJ2-1|TRBV11-3|few|TRBD1
CASTRQGSYNEQFF
TGTGCCAGCACCCGACAGGGATCGTACAATGAGCAGTTCTTC
>TRBJ1-1|TRBV20-1|-|-
CSARGDGEAFF
TGCAGTGCTAGAGGGGACGGTGAAGCTTTCTTT
>TRBJ2-3|TRBV11-3|-|-
CASSTRTTDTQYF
TGTGCCAGCAGCACCCGGACGACAGATACGCAGTATTTT
>TRBJ1-3|TRBV19|medium-sized|-
CASSKPDSGNTIYF
TGTGCCAGTAGTAAACCCGATTCTGGAAACACCATATATTTT
>TRBJ2-3|TRBV27|-|TRBD2
CASSLRTSYHTDTQYF
TGTGCCAGCAGCCTACGGACTAGCTATCACACAGATACGCAGTATTTT
>TRBJ2-5|TRBV7-9|-|-
CASSPTWTVGETQYF
TGTGCCAGCAGCCCCACATGGACAGTTGGAGAGACCCAGTACTTC
>TRBJ2-1|TRBV5-1|-|-
CASSLEGGGPYNEQFF
TGCGCCAGCAGCTTGGAAGGCGGGGGCCCCTACAATGAGCAGTTCTTC
>TRBJ1-2|TRBV28|-|-
CASSEQGFHYGYTF
TGTGCCAGCAGTGAACAGGGTTTCCACTATGGCTACACCTTC
>TRBJ2-3|TRBV2|-|TRBD2
CASMGLAGVQDTQYF
TGTGCCAGCATGGGACTAGCGGGAGTCCAAGATACGCAGTATTTT
>TRBJ1-5|TRBV19|-|-
CASSPGHINQPQHF
TGTGCCAGTAGTCCGGGACACATTAATCAGCCCCAGCATTTT
>TRBJ1-2|TRBV29-1|-|-
CSVESLDYGYTF
TGCAGCGTTGAAAGCCTCGACTATGGCTACACCTTC
>TRBJ1-3|TRBV6-5|-|-
CASSSLIPNTIYF
TGTGCCAGCAGTTCCCTCATCCCAAACACCATATATTTT
>TRBJ1-3|TRBV2|-|-
CASSEAHLQSASGNTIYF
TGTGCCAGCAGTGAAGCGCATCTTCAATCAGCCAGTGGAAACACCATATATTTT
>TRBJ2-2|TRBV7-7|-|-
CASSLGRTGELFF
TGTGCTAGCAGCTTAGGACGTACCGGGGAGCTGTTTTTT
>TRBJ2-2|TRBV11-1|few|-
CASSLVRRGTGELFF
TGTGCCAGCAGCTTAGTTCGCAGGGGAACCGGGGAGCTGTTTTTT
>TRBJ2-7|TRBV11-2|large|TRBD2
CASRLGRAGYYEQYF
TGTGCCAGCAGACTAGGGAGGGCGGGGTACTACGAGCAGTACTTC
>TRBJ2-1|TRBV19|few|TRBD2
CASSTTRGNEQFF
TGTGCCAGTAGTACCACGCGGGGGAATGAGCAGTTCTTC
>TRBJ1-2|TRBV5-5|-|TRBD1
CASSPGQGAFGYTF
TGTGCCAGCAGCCCGGGACAGGGGGCTTTTGGCTACACCTTC
>TRBJ2-7|TRBV4-1|-|TRBD2
CASSQDSGGTYEQYF
TGCGCCAGCAGCCAAGATTCCGGGGGGACCTACGAGCAGTACTTC
>TRBJ1-3|TRBV15|-|-
CATSRALANTIYF
TGTGCCACCAGCAGAGCCCTTGCAAACACCATATATTTT
>TRBJ2-7|TRBV6-5|-|TRBD2
CASSRLAGAHEQYF
TGTGCCAGCAGTCGACTAGCGGGAGCCCACGAGCAGTACTTC
>TRBJ2-3|TRBV6-1|-|TRBD2
CASSEVFVGLAFGDTQYF
TGTGCCAGCAGTGAAGTTTTCGTGGGACTAGCGTTCGGGGATACGCAGTATTTT
>TRBJ1-1|TRBV5-8|-|-
CASSLMGQELEAFF
TGTGCCAGCAGCTTGATGGGTCAGGAGCTTGAAGCTTTCTTT
>TRBJ2-1|TRBV19|-|-
CASSNSGKTNEQFF
TGTGCCAGTAGTAATAGCGGAAAAACCAATGAGCAGTTCTTC
>TRBJ2-1|TRBV7-2|-|TRBD2
CASSLEGLAGEQFF
TGTGCCAGCAGCTTAGAAGGGCTAGCGGGCGAGCAGTTCTTC
>TRBJ1-2|TRBV7-9|few|-
CASSLAQGNYGYTF
TGTGCCAGCAGCTTAGCGCAGGGGAACTATGGCTACACCTTC
>TRBJ2-7|TRBV5-4|once|TRBD1
CASSLGTGQQYF
TGTGCCAGCAGCTTGGGGACAGGCCAGCAGTACTTC
>TRBJ2-3|TRBV5-5|-|-
CASSLDRTDTQYF
TGTGCCAGCAGCTTGGACAGGACAGATACGCAGTATTTT
>TRBJ2-7|TRBV6-5|-|-
CASTPPSGAYEQYF
TGTGCCAGCACCCCTCCTTCGGGCGCCTACGAGCAGTACTTC
>TRBJ2-1|TRBV19|-|TRBD1
CATMKRQGASDEQFF
TGTGCCACCATGAAGAGACAGGGGGCGAGTGATGAGCAGTTCTTC
>TRBJ2-3|TRBV18|-|-
CASSQTGTQSTDTQYF
TGTGCCAGCTCACAGACAGGGACTCAGAGCACAGATACGCAGTATTTT
>TRBJ2-3|TRBV19|-|TRBD2
CASSMGGSADTQYF
TGTGCCAGTAGTATGGGGGGGTCGGCAGATACGCAGTATTTT
>TRBJ2-3|TRBV5-1|-|-
CASSLEGYTDTQYF
TGCGCCAGCAGCTTAGAAGGGTACACAGATACGCAGTATTTT
>TRBJ2-3|TRBV9|-|-
CASSKSRFSTDTQYF
TGTGCCAGCAGCAAATCAAGATTTAGCACAGATACGCAGTATTTT
>TRBJ2-7|TRBV27|once|TRBD2
CASSPLAGKSSYEQYF
TGTGCCAGCAGTCCATTAGCGGGGAAGAGCTCCTACGAGCAGTACTTC
>TRBJ1-5|TRBV19|-|TRBD1
CASSTTGGNSNQPQHF
TGTGCCAGTAGTACGACAGGGGGAAATAGCAATCAGCCCCAGCATTTT
>TRBJ1-6|TRBV2|-|-
CASSVAGGVNSPLHF
TGTGCCAGCAGTGTAGCCGGGGGCGTTAATTCACCCCTCCACTTT
>TRBJ2-3|TRBV30|-|-
CAWGLQGTFGDTQYF
TGTGCCTGGGGTCTGCAGGGGACCTTTGGGGATACGCAGTATTTT
>TRBJ1-2|TRBV19|-|TRBD1
CASSIGQGGYGYTF
TGTGCCAGTAGTATAGGACAGGGCGGCTATGGCTACACCTTC
>TRBJ1-1|TRBV7-9|few|-
CASSFRTENTEAFF
TGTGCCAGCAGCTTCCGGACAGAGAACACTGAAGCTTTCTTT
>TRBJ2-7|TRBV7-3|large|-
CASSLGGRNEQYF
TGTGCCAGCAGCTTAGGGGGGAGGAACGAGCAGTACTTC
>TRBJ2-7|TRBV30|few|TRBD2
CAWSPRGLAGARVEQYF
TGTGCCTGGAGTCCTAGAGGACTAGCGGGAGCTCGGGTCGAGCAGTACTTC
>TRBJ2-1|TRBV2|-|-
CASSTSSGVEQFF
TGTGCCAGCAGTACCTCTTCGGGGGTTGAGCAGTTCTTC
>TRBJ2-2|TRBV11-3|-|TRBD2
CASGKRGSNTGELFF
TGTGCCAGCGGCAAGCGGGGATCGAACACCGGGGAGCTGTTTTTT
>TRBJ2-1|TRBV4-2|few|TRBD2
CASSQGIRLAGGAEQFF
TGTGCCAGCAGCCAAGGCATACGACTAGCGGGGGGGGCTGAGCAGTTCTTC